The 7 T cell receptor beta chains below were found in one sample sequenced in a study of tumor and adjacent non-tumor tissue in lung cancer. RNA was extracted from bulk tissue without any cell sorting. This non-tumor lung sample came from over 3 cm beyond the tumor edge. The library came from three nested PCR rounds adapted from ARM-PCR protocols. A single record per CDR3 protein comes from TCRdb applying MiXCR to the multiplex PCR reads. The sample lists around 50,000 distinct CDR3 sequences, around 64% occurring once. The material sequenced was distant non-tumor lung tissue. The receptors shown here come from a woman in her 70s with non-small cell lung cancer.

This chain uses TRBV4-2 with TRBJ2-2; no clear D. V was pared by 0 bases and J by 1 base, with 9 bases between. CDR3 length equals 16 residues. Per germline, CDR1 LGHNA and CDR2 YNFKEQ. CDR3 DNA sequence: TGTGCCAGCAGCCAAGACTGCGCCATGAACACCGGGGAGCTGTTTTTT. It specifies CASSQDCAMNTGELFF.

About this clonotype itself: At one of its ends the junction is not consistent with the germline gene, which may arise from a read error. J is TRBJ2-7 and V is TRBV29-1; tentative D call: TRBD1 (6 bases). The V gene's germline CDR1 is SQVTM and CDR2 ANQGSEA. The CDR3 runs 13 residues. The CDR3 DNA follows: TGCAGCGTTGGAAAGCGACAGGTCTACGAGCAGTGCTTC. This gives the protein CSVGKRQVYEQCF.

In regard to this clonotype: This may be a read error, as it is one base from a much larger clone. This chain connects TRBV12-3 or TRBV12-4 to TRBJ2-1, with 12 bases aligning to TRBD2. The CDR3 is made up of 15 amino acids. The CDR3 loop is CGSSPTSGGYNEQFF. CDR3 sequence (DNA): TGTGGCAGCAGCCCGACTAGCGGGGGCTACAATGAGCAGTTCTTC.

Remarks on this clonotype: The CDR3 carries no conserved terminal phenylalanine or tryptophan, so it likely arises from a read error. The chain couples TRBV20-1 to TRBJ2-5; TRBD2 matches at 11 bases. This CDR3 region has 14 residues. Looked up from germline, CDR1 is DFQATT and CDR2 is SNEGSKA (reference sequence). The CDR3 loop reads CRGIAGGIQETQYL. The DNA for the CDR3 is TGCAGGGGGATAGCGGGAGGGATCCAAGAGACCCAGTACTTG.

To note about this clonotype: In this CDR3 the conserved last residue, phenylalanine or tryptophan, is missing, so a read error is likely. The J gene is TRBJ2-3, the V gene TRBV4-2; TRBD2 aligns across 13 bases. Germline assignment: CDR1 LGHNA and CDR2 YNFKEQ. The CDR3 consists of 21 residues. The CDR3 loop reads CASSQEWTSGRKGVFLDTQYS. Written as DNA, the CDR3 is TGTGCCAGCAGTCAAGAATGGACTAGCGGGAGAAAGGGTGTCTTTCTCGATACGCAGTATTCT.

This clonotype has only a few counts. A clone one base away is much larger, so this may be a read error. This rearrangement joins TRBV5-6 to TRBJ2-7; D possibly matches TRBD1 or TRBD2 (5 bases each). The CDR3 contains 11 residues. CDR1 and CDR2 (germline): SGHDT, YYEEEE. CDR3 sequence (DNA): TGTGTCAGCAACCTGGGGACCGAGCAGTACTTC. It encodes CVSNLGTEQYF.

In regard to this clonotype: Sequence at one end of the junction differs from germline and may be a read error. V usage is TRBV30 and J usage is TRBJ1-1; D is possibly TRBD1 (5 bases). CDR1 is GTSNPN, CDR2 SVGIG, per germline (reference sequence). The CDR3 spans 13 residues. The DNA of the CDR3 is TGTGCCTGGACAGGTTCAGGGCATACTGAAGCTATCTTT. Translated: CAWTGSGHTEAIF. Combining the CDR3 with reference TRBV30 and TRBJ1-1 gives the whole variable domain SQTIHQWPATLVQPVGSPLSLECTVEGTSNPNLYWYRQAAGRGLQLLFYSVGIGQISSEVPQNLSASRPQDRQFILSSKKLLLSDSGFYLCAWTGSGHTEAIFGQGTRLTVV.